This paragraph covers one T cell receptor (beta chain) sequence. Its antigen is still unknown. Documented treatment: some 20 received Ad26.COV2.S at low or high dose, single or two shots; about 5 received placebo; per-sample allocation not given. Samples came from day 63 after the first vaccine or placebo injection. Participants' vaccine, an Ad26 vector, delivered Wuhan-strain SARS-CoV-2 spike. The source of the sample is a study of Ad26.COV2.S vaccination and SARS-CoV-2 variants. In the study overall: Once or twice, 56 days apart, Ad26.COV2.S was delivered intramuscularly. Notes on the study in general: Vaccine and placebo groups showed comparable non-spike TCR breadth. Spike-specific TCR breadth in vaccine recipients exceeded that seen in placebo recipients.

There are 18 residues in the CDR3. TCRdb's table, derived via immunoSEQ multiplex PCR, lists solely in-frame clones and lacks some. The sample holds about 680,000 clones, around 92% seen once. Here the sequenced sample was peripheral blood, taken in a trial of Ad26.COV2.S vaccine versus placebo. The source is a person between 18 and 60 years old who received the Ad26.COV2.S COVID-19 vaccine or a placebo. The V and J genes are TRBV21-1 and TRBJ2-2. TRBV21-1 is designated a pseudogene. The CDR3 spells CASSKLSPPIANTGELFF. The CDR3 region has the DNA TGTGCCAGCAGCAAACTCTCGCCTCCAATTGCGAACACCGGGGAGCTGTTTTTT.